This passage covers 9 T cell receptor beta chains from one sample sequenced in a study of T cells in Graves' hyperthyroidism and ophthalmopathy. Template material for amplifying TCR beta CDR3 regions consisted of RNA transcripts. The HTBI primer set was used in a first-round RT-PCR of the TCR CDR3. TCRdb passed the multiplex PCR reads through MiXCR, listing each CDR3 protein once. Seen here are 400,000 or so distinct CDR3 sequences, about an eighth observed once, and the top ten hold 25% to 30%. The source material was blood. The receptors were gathered from a man aged 50-59 years with Graves' ophthalmopathy.

This clonotype occurred a few times. The V call is TRBV19, the J call TRBJ2-3; possibly TRBD2 for D (5 bases). Trimming stripped 4 bases from V and 1 base from J, with 12 bases between. CDR3 length: 15 residues. From germline, CDR1 is LNHDA and CDR2 SQIVND (reference sequence). The CDR3 sequence: CASSSSGTGTDTQYF. As DNA, the CDR3 is TGTGCCAGTAGTAGTTCGGGAACCGGCACAGATACGCAGTATTTT.

Many counts were recorded for this clonotype. The chain carries TRBV18 and TRBJ2-3; 8 bases line up with TRBD2. Germline V gene lookup returns CDR1 KGHSH and CDR2 LQKENI. V shed 3 bases, J shed 0 bases, and the junction held 5 bases outside the gene matches. The CDR3 has 16 residues. The CDR3 protein is CASSPFSGGSTDTQYF. As DNA, the CDR3 is TGTGCCAGCTCACCGTTCAGCGGGGGAAGCACAGATACGCAGTATTTT.

This clonotype has at least ten counts. The V and J genes are TRBV20-1 and TRBJ2-7; D remains ambiguous. Germline V CDR1 and CDR2: DFQATT, SNEGSKA (reference sequence). V lost 1 base and J 3 bases, leaving 10 bases between the germline ends. This CDR3 is built from 13 residues. The CDR3 nucleotides read TGCAGTGCTAGAGGCCCGTTCATCTACGAGCAGTACTTC. This codes for CSARGPFIYEQYF.

Worth noting for this clonotype: A much larger clone sits a single nucleotide away, making a read error possible. The rearrangement joins TRBV5-1 to TRBJ2-3; 9 nucleotides match TRBD2. Germline CDR1 SGHRS, CDR2 YFSETQ. The CDR3 is made up of 17 amino acids. V dropped 1 base and J dropped 0; count of bases not matched to a gene: 6. Here the CDR3 DNA reads TGCGCCAGCAGCTTGTGGGCTAGCGGGATTAGCACAGATACGCAGTATTTT. It is translated as CASSLWASGISTDTQYF.

This clonotype was seen repeatedly, ten times or more. This chain links TRBV12-3 or TRBV12-4 with TRBJ1-1; 9 nucleotides match TRBD1. The CDR3 extends over 15 amino acids. After removal of 2 bases from V and 10 bases from J, the junction contained 11 bases not matched to a gene. CDR3 loop: CASSLRDRAREGAFF. CDR3 coding DNA: TGTGCCAGCAGTTTAAGGGACAGGGCGCGGGAAGGAGCTTTCTTT.

The DNA of the CDR3 is TGTGCCAGCAGCTCCGGGGCGGGAGCTGGGGAGCTGTTTTTT. The encoded protein is CASSSGAGAGELFF. J is TRBJ2-2 and V is TRBV28, with 7 bases matching TRBD2. The CDR3 has 14 residues. The trim removed 6 bases at V and 8 bases at J, leaving 9 bases unmatched. CDR1 MDHEN and CDR2 SYDVKM come from the germline V gene.

The rearrangement links TRBV28 to TRBJ1-2; 7 bases fit TRBD1. The V and J ends lost 4 bases and 4 bases, in that order; junction bases with no gene match: 6. The V gene's germline CDR1 is MDHEN and CDR2 SYDVKM. This CDR3 has 14 residues. In nucleotides, the CDR3 is TGTGCCAGCAGTTCCCCAGGGGGGGGCTATGGCTACACCTTC. Encoded protein: CASSSPGGGYGYTF.

This clonotype was observed a few times. CDR3 in amino acids: CSVEGGLLAEKSSYNEQFF. In DNA, the CDR3 is TGCAGCGTTGAAGGGGGCCTACTAGCGGAGAAGAGCTCCTACAATGAGCAGTTCTTC. The V and J genes are TRBV29-1 and TRBJ2-1; 8 nucleotides match TRBD2. The CDR3 runs to 19 residues. Germline V gene lookup returns CDR1 SQVTM and CDR2 ANQGSEA. With 1 base clipped from V and 0 bases from J, the junction kept 14 bases outside the gene matches.

This clonotype was picked up many times. The chain recombines TRBV3-1 with TRBJ2-7; 7 positions match TRBD2. Germline trimming cut 11 bases from V and 3 bases from J; bases unmatched to any gene: 4. This CDR3 has 11 residues. Germline V gene data show CDR1 as LGHDT and CDR2 as YNNKEL (reference sequence). CDR3 region: CAAGDYYEQYF. Written as DNA, the CDR3 is TGTGCCGCCGGGGACTACTACGAGCAGTACTTC.